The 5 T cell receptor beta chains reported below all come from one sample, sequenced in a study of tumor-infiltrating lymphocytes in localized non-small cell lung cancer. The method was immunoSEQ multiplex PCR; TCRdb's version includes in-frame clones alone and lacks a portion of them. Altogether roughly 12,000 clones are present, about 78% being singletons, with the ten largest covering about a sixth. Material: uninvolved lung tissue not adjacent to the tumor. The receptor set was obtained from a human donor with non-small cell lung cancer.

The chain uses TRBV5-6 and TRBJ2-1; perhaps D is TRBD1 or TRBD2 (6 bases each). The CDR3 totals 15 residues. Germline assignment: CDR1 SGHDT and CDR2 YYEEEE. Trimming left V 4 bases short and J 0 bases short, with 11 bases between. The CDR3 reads CASSRGAPSYNEQFF. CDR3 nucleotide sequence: TGTGCCAGCAGCAGGGGGGCCCCCTCCTACAATGAGCAGTTCTTC.

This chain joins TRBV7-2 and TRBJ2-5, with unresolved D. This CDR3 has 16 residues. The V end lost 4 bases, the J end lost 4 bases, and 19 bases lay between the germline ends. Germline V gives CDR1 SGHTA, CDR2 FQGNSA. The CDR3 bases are TGTGCCAGCAGCTCCCCTTTTGACCCCGCAAGAGAGACCCAGTACTTC. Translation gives CASSSPFDPARETQYF. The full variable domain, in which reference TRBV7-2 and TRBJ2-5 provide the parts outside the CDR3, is GAGVSQSPSNKVTEKGKDVELRCDPISGHTALYWYRQSLGQGLEFLIYFQGNSAPDKSGLPSDRFSAERTGGSVSTLTIQRTQQEDSAVYLCASSSPFDPARETQYFGPGTRLLVL.

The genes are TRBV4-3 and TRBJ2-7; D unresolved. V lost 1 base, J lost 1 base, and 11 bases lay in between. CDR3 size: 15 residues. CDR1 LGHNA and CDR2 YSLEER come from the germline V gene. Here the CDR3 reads CASSQGPTGSYEQYF. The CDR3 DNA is TGCGCCAGCAGCCAAGGGCCTACGGGTTCCTACGAGCAGTACTTC.

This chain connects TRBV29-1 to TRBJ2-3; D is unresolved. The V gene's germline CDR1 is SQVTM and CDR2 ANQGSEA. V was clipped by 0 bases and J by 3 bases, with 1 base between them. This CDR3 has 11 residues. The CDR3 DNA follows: TGCAGCGTTGAAGAAACAGATACGCAGTATTTT. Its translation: CSVEETDTQYF.

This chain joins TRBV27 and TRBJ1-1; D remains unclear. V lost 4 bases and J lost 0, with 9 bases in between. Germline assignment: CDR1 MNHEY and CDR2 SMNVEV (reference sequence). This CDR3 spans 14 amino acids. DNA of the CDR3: TGTGCCAGCAGTTCCAGGAGCATGAACACTGAAGCTTTCTTT. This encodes CASSSRSMNTEAFF.